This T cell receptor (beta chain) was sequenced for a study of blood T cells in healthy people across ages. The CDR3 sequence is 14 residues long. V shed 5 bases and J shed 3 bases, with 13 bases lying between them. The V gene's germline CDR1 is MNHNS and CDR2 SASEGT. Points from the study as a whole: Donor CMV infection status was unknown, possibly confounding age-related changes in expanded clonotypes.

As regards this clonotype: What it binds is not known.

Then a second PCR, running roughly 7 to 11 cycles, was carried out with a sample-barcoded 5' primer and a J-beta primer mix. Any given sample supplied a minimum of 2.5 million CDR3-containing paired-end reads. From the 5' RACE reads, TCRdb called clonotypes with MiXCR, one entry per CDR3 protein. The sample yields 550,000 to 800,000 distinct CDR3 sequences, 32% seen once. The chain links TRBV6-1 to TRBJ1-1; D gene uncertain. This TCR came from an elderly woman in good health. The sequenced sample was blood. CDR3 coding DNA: TGTGCCAGCAGTCTAGACGGCCGGTACACTGAAGCTTTCTTT. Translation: CASSLDGRYTEAFF.